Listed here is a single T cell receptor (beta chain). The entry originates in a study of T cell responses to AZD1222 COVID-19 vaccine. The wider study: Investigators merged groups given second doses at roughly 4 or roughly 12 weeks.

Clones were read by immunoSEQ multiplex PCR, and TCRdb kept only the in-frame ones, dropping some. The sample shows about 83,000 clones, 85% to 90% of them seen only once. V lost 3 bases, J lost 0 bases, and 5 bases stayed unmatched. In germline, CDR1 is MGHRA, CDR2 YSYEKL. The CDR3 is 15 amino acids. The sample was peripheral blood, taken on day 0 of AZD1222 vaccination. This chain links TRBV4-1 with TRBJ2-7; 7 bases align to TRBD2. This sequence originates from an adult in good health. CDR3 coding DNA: TGCGCCAGCAGCCAGGGGGGGTCCGGCTCCTACGAGCAGTACTTC. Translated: CASSQGGSGSYEQYF.